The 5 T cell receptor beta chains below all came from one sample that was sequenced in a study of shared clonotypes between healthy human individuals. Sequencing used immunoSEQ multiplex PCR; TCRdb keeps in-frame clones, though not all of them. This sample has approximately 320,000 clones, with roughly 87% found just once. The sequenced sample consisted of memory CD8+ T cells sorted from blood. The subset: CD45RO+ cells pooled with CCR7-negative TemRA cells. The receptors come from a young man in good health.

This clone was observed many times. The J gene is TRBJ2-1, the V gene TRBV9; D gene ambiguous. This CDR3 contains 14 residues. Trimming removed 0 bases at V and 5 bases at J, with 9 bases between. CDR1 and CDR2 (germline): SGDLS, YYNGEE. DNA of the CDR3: TGTGCCAGCAGCGTAGAGATTTACGACAATGAGCAGTTCTTC. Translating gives CASSVEIYDNEQFF.

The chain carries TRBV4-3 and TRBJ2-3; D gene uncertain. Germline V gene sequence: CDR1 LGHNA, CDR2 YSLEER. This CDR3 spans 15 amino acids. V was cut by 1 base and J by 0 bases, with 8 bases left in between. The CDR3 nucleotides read TGCGCCAGCAGCCAAGGAGTAGCTAGCACAGATACGCAGTATTTT. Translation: CASSQGVASTDTQYF.

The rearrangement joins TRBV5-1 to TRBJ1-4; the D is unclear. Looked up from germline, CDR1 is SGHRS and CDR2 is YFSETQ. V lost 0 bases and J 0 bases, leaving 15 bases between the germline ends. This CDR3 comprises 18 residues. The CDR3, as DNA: TGCGCCAGCAGCTTGGGGTATGGCGGAGGGTCAACTAATGAAAAACTGTTTTTT. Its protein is CASSLGYGGGSTNEKLFF.

The DNA of the CDR3 is TGTGCCAGTAAAGCAGGGGAGTTCCCCACAGATACGCAGTATTTT. Its translation is CASKAGEFPTDTQYF. The chain employs TRBV6-5 and TRBJ2-3, with a weak D call TRBD1 (6 bases). Trimming pared 9 bases from V and 2 bases from J, leaving 18 bases between. The CDR3 runs 15 residues. Germline CDR1 and CDR2: MNHEY and SVGAGI.

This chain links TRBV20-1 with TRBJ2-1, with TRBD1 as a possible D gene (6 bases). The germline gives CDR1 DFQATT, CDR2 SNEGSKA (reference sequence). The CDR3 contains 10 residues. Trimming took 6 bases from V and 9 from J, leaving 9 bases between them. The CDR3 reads CSAGRGEQFF. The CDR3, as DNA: TGCAGTGCCGGCAGGGGTGAGCAGTTCTTC.